Listed below are T cell receptor beta chains from one sample, sequenced in a study of cytotoxic CD8 clonotypes in ibrutinib-treated CLL. Libraries were prepared by immunoSEQ multiplex PCR; TCRdb keeps only in-frame clonotypes and omits some of them. In the table there are roughly 200,000 clones, 79% of which are singletons. The sequencing here drew on PBMCs, taken after 12 months of ibrutinib treatment. The source is a human donor with chronic lymphocytic leukemia. The CDR3 runs from the conserved cysteine through the conserved F or W. D genes are given only for firm matches. The size field is filled for only some rows; it gives once, few, many or a size class.

j_call v_call clone_size d_call cdr3_aa cdr3_nt
TRBJ2-1 TRBV20-1 few TRBD1 CSADRANEQFF TGCAGTGCTGACAGGGCAAATGAGCAGTTCTTC
TRBJ1-6 TRBV6-5 few TRBD1 CASRYRGASPLHF TGTGCCAGCAGATACAGGGGGGCTTCACCCCTCCACTTT
TRBJ2-1 TRBV28 . TRBD2 CASSLPTSRAGFF TGTGCCAGCAGTTTACCGACTAGCCGGGCCGGGTTCTTC
TRBJ1-1 TRBV4-2 . . CASSPFMNTEAFF TGTGCCAGCAGCCCGTTCATGAACACTGAAGCTTTCTTT
TRBJ1-2 TRBV4-1 . . CASSQDGGAGNYGYTF TGCGCCAGCAGCCAAGATGGGGGGGCGGGAAACTATGGCTACACCTTC
TRBJ2-1 TRBV4-1 . TRBD2 CASSQAPGLAYNEQFF TGCGCCAGCAGCCAAGCACCGGGACTAGCTTACAATGAGCAGTTCTTC
TRBJ1-2 TRBV19 . TRBD1 CASSIDRGANYGYTF TGTGCCAGTAGTATTGACAGGGGTGCTAACTATGGCTACACCTTC
TRBJ1-2 TRBV9 few . CASSALSSSYGYTF TGTGCCAGCAGCGCCCTGTCAAGTTCCTATGGCTACACCTTC
TRBJ2-5 TRBV27 . . CASSLSGVSGETQYF TGTGCCAGCAGTTTATCGGGGGTCTCGGGGGAGACCCAGTACTTC
TRBJ2-1 TRBV10-3 . . CAISESLGQGGSNEQFF TGTGCCATCAGTGAGTCGCTCGGGCAGGGCGGGTCGAATGAGCAGTTCTTC
TRBJ2-2 TRBV4-1 . . CASSPDLNTGELFF TGCGCCAGCAGTCCCGACCTTAACACCGGGGAGCTGTTTTTT
TRBJ1-2 TRBV6-6 few TRBD1 CASTRFTGGDYGYTF TGTGCCAGCACAAGATTCACAGGGGGGGACTATGGCTACACCTTC
TRBJ2-2 TRBV11-2 few TRBD1 CASSLGTGVFGELFF TGTGCCAGCAGCTTAGGGACAGGGGTTTTTGGGGAGCTGTTTTTT
TRBJ1-3 TRBV14 . . CASSQELGGSGNTIYF TGTGCCAGCAGCCAAGAGTTGGGGGGCTCTGGAAACACCATATATTTT
TRBJ1-2 TRBV28 . . CASSGPGGSYGYTF TGTGCCAGCAGCGGTCCGGGGGGGAGCTATGGCTACACCTTC
TRBJ2-1 TRBV2 . TRBD2 CASTPSGMAYNEQFF TGTGCCAGCACCCCCAGCGGGATGGCCTACAATGAGCAGTTCTTC
TRBJ2-7 TRBV10-3 . TRBD2 CAITAGAKEQYF TGTGCCATCACTGCGGGAGCTAAAGAGCAGTACTTC
TRBJ2-1 TRBV7-9 . . CASSSLRLTGNYNEQFF TGTGCCAGCAGCTCCCTCAGACTTACAGGGAACTACAATGAGCAGTTCTTC
TRBJ2-6 TRBV30 . . CAWSTPGLVGANVLTF TGTGCCTGGAGTACACCAGGGTTGGTTGGGGCCAACGTCCTGACTTTC
TRBJ2-5 TRBV28 few . CASSLTSPQETQYF TGTGCCAGCAGTTTAACTAGTCCACAAGAGACCCAGTACTTC
TRBJ1-1 TRBV5-4 . TRBD1 CASSRGDRNTEAFF TGTGCCAGCAGCCGGGGGGACAGAAACACTGAAGCTTTCTTT
TRBJ2-7 TRBV6-5 . TRBD1 CASTTGTGFPNEQYF TGTGCCAGCACAACCGGGACAGGGTTTCCCAACGAGCAGTACTTC
TRBJ2-6 TRBV27 . . CASSLWGSAGANVLTF TGTGCCAGCAGTTTATGGGGTTCCGCCGGGGCCAACGTCCTGACTTTC
TRBJ2-7 TRBV6-5 once TRBD1 CASSPRDRVAYEQYF TGTGCCAGCAGCCCTAGGGACAGGGTGGCCTACGAGCAGTACTTC